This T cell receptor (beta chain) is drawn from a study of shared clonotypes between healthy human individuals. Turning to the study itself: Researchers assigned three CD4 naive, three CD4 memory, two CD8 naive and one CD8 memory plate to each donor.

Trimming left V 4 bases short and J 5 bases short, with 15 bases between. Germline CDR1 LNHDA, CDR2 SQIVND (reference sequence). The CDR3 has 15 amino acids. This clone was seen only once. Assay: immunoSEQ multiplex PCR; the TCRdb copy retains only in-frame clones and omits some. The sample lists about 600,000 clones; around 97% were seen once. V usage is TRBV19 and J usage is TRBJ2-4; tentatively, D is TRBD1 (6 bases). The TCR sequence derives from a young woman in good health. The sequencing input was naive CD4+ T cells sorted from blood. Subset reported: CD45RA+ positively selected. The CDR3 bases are TGTGCCAGTAGTACCGAAACAGGGTGGCAAAACATTCAGTACTTC. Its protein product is CASSTETGWQNIQYF. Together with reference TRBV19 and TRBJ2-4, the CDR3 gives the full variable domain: DGGITQSPKYLFRKEGQNVTLSCEQNLNHDAMYWYRQDPGQGLRLIYYSQIVNDFQKGDIAEGYSVSREKKESFPLTVTSAQKNPTAFYLCASSTETGWQNIQYFGAGTRLSVL.